This TCR beta chain was sequenced for a study of T cell responses to AZD1222 COVID-19 vaccine. Study observations and caveats: Baseline serostatus was positive in only a handful of AZD1222 recipients. At 160-218 and 743-854, vaccine-associated CD4 TCRs were dominant, and they spanned spike. Among the donors, most were white British and more were female, and clonal diversity was possibly underestimated.

Points on this clone: The antigen is not known.

The ends were cut back, 6 bases at V and 7 bases at J, with 10 bases in the middle. The CDR3 is 13 amino acids. Sequenced by immunoSEQ multiplex PCR; TCRdb stores in-frame clones only, minus some. The sample lists more than 80,000 clones, around 88% seen once, with 10% in the top ten. V gene TRBV12-3 or TRBV12-4 combines with J gene TRBJ1-6; D is unresolved. This specimen consisted of peripheral blood, obtained on day 0 of MenACWY control vaccination. The sequence came from an adult in good health. CDR3 in amino acids: CASSPRFNSPLHF. The CDR3, as DNA: TGTGCCAGCAGCCCGCGTTTCAATTCACCCCTCCACTTT.